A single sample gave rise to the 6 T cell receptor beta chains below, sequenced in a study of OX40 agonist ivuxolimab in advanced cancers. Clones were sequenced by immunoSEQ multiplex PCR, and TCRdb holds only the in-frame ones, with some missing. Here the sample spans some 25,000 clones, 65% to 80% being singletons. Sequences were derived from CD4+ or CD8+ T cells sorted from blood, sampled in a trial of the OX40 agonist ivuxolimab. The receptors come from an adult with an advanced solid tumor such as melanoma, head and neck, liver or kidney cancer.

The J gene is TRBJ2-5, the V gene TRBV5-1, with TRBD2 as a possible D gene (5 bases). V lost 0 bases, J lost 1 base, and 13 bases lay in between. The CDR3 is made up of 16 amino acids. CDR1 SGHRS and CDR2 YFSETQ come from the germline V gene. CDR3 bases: TGCGCCAGCAGCTTGGCTAAGCGGAGTATCCAAGAGACCCAGTACTTC. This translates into CASSLAKRSIQETQYF.

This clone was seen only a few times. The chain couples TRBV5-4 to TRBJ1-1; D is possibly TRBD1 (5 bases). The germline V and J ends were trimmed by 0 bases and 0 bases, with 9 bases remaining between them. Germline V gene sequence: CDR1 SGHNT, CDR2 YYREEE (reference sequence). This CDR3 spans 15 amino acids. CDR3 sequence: CASSLGRGVNTEAFF. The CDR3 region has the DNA TGTGCCAGCAGCTTGGGGCGGGGCGTGAACACTGAAGCTTTCTTT.

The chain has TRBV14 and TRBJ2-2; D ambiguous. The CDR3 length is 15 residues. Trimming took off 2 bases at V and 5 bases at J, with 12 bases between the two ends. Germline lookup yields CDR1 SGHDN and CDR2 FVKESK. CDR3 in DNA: TGTGCCAGCAGCCAATTAGGGCTAAAAACCGGGGAGCTGTTTTTT. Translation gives CASSQLGLKTGELFF.

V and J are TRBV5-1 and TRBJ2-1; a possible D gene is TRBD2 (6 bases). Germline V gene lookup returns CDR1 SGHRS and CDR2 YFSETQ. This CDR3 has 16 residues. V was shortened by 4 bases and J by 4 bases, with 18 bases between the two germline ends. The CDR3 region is CASSLTSPRTYNEQFF. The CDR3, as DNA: TGCGCCAGCAGCCTTACTAGCCCCAGGACGTACAATGAGCAGTTCTTC.

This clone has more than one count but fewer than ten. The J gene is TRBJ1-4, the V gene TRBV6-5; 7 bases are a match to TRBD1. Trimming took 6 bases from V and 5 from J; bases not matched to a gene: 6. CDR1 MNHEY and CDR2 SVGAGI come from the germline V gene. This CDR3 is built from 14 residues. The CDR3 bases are TGTGCCAGCAGCATGGACAGGCTCAATGAAAAACTGTTTTTT. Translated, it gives CASSMDRLNEKLFF.

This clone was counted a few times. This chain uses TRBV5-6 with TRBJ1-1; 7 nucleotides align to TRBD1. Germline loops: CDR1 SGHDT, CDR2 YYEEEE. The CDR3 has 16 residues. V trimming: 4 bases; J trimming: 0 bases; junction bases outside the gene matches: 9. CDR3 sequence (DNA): TGTGCCAGCAGCCCAGGGACAGCCCTCATGAACACTGAAGCTTTCTTT. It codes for CASSPGTALMNTEAFF.